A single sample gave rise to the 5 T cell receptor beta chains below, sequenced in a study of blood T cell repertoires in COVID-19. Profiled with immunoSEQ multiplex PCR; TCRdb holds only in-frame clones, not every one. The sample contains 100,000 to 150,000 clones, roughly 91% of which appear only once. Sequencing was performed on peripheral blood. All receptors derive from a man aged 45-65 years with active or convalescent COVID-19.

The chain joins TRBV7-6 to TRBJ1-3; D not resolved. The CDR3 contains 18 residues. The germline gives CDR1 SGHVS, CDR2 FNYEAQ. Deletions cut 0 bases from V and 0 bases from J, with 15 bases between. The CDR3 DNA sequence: TGTGCCAGCAGCTTAGCTGATTCAACCCGGAGCTCTGGAAACACCATATATTTT. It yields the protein CASSLADSTRSSGNTIYF.

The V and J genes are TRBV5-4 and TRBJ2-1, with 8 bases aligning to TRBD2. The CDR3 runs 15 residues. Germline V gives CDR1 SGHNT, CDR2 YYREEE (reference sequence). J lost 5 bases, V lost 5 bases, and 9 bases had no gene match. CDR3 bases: TGTGCCAGCAGTTATCCGGGACTAGTGAACAATGAGCAGTTCTTC. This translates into CASSYPGLVNNEQFF. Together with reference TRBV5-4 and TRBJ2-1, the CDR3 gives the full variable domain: ETGVTQSPTHLIKTRGQQVTLRCSSQSGHNTVSWYQQALGQGPQFIFQYYREEENGRGNFPPRFSGLQFPNYSSELNVNALELDDSALYLCASSYPGLVNNEQFFGPGTRLTVL.

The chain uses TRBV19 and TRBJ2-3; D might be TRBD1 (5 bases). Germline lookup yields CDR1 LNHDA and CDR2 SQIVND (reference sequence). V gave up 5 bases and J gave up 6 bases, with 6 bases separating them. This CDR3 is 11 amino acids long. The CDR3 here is CASSSGDTQYF. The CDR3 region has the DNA TGTGCCAGTAGTTCAGGGGATACGCAGTATTTT.

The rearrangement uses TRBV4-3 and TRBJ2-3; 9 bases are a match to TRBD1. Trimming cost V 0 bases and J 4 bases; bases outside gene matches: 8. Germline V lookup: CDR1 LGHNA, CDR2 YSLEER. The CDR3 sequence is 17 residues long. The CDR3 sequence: CASSQDWAGQGADTQYF. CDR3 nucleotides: TGCGCCAGCAGCCAAGATTGGGCGGGACAGGGCGCAGATACGCAGTATTTT.

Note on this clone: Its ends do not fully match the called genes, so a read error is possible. As DNA, the CDR3 is TGTGCCAGCAGCTTATCTTCTAGCAAGGCGGTCTTC. Translation gives CASSLSSSKAVF. This rearrangement joins TRBV7-2 to TRBJ2-1; a possible D gene is TRBD2 (5 bases). Per the germline V gene, CDR1 is SGHTA and CDR2 is FQGNSA. This CDR3 spans 12 amino acids.